This entry lists 29 T cell receptor beta chains sequenced from one sample in a study of T cell responses to AZD1222 COVID-19 vaccine. Method: immunoSEQ multiplex PCR; TCRdb's copy keeps in-frame clones and lacks some. The sample includes approximately 120,000 clones, just under 90% seen only once; the top ten take roughly 12%. The sequences come from peripheral blood, collected on day 0 of AZD1222 vaccination. Receptor source: an adult in good health.

This clone has a count of ten or more. This sequence joins TRBV6-5 and TRBJ1-5; TRBD1 agrees at 8 bases. The CDR3 loop spans 14 amino acids. Germline lookup yields CDR1 MNHEY and CDR2 SVGAGI. Trimming removed 5 bases from V and 7 bases from J; junction bases left unmatched: 7. CDR3 sequence: CASSPRTGLQPQHF. CDR3 sequence (DNA): TGTGCCAGCAGTCCGCGGACAGGGCTCCAGCCCCAGCATTTT.

This clone was seen only once. This sequence joins TRBV24-1 and TRBJ2-2, with D unclear. V was clipped by 0 bases and J by 2 bases, with 6 bases between them. This CDR3 contains 15 residues. The germline V gene has CDR1 KGHDR and CDR2 SFDVKD. The CDR3 coding sequence is TGTGCCACCAGTGATTTGACAGACAACACCGGGGAGCTGTTTTTT. This sequence encodes CATSDLTDNTGELFF.

The V and J genes are TRBV28 and TRBJ1-1; TRBD1 aligns across 10 bases. Germline V gene lookup returns CDR1 MDHEN and CDR2 SYDVKM. Losses at the gene ends were 6 bases for V and 8 bases for J; bases not matched to a gene: 3. This CDR3 is built from 12 residues. CDR3 in DNA: TGTGCCAGCAGGTTGGGACAGGGGGAAGCTTTCTTT. Its translation: CASRLGQGEAFF.

J is TRBJ2-3 and V is TRBV2; no firm D call. V gave up 8 bases and J gave up 0 bases, with 15 bases separating them. There are 15 residues in the CDR3. Germline lookup yields CDR1 SNHLY and CDR2 FYNNEI. The CDR3 region has the DNA TGTGCCAGCCGGAACGGCCAGGCTAGCACAGATACGCAGTATTTT. Protein product: CASRNGQASTDTQYF.

Details on this clone: The same CDR3 also results from other DNA sequences found in this sample. The chain is built from TRBV18 and TRBJ2-6, with 8 bases lining up with TRBD1. The germline V gene has CDR1 KGHSH and CDR2 LQKENI. CDR3 length equals 16 residues. Trimming removed 3 bases from V and 4 bases from J; junction bases left unmatched: 5. CDR3 in amino acids: CASSPQGAHGANVLTF. CDR3 nucleotides: TGTGCCAGCTCACCCCAGGGGGCCCACGGGGCCAACGTCCTGACTTTC.

The V gene is TRBV5-1, the J gene TRBJ2-2; 14 bases line up with TRBD2. The CDR3 is 19 amino acids. Germline V gene sequence: CDR1 SGHRS, CDR2 YFSETQ. V shed 0 bases, J shed 4 bases, and the junction held 8 bases outside the gene matches. The CDR3 sequence is CASSLEGTSGRGLTGELFF. In nucleotides, the CDR3 is TGCGCCAGCAGCTTGGAAGGGACTAGCGGGAGAGGGCTCACCGGGGAGCTGTTTTTT.

V and J are TRBV5-6 and TRBJ1-5, with D possibly matching TRBD1 (6 bases). Germline V gene data show CDR1 as SGHDT and CDR2 as YYEEEE. Trimming stripped 1 base from V and 3 bases from J, with 11 bases between. This CDR3 contains 15 residues. The CDR3 DNA is TGTGCCAGCAGCTTGTGGCAGGGGAACAATCAGCCCCAGCATTTT. Translated, it gives CASSLWQGNNQPQHF.

The chain couples TRBV7-9 to TRBJ2-3, with 12 bases lining up with TRBD2. With V trimmed by 1 base and J by 4 bases, 6 bases remained unmatched. The CDR3 runs to 17 residues. Germline lookup yields CDR1 SEHNR and CDR2 FQNEAQ (reference sequence). CDR3 protein: CASSLGSSGRAADTQYF. As DNA, the CDR3 is TGTGCCAGCAGCTTAGGGTCTAGCGGGAGGGCAGCAGATACGCAGTATTTT.

The gene calls are TRBV24-1 and TRBJ1-2, with TRBD1 identical over 8 bases. Germline V CDR1 and CDR2: KGHDR, SFDVKD. The CDR3 totals 13 residues. Trimming removed 5 bases from V and 4 bases from J; junction bases left unmatched: 2. This CDR3 is CATSVGTGYGYTF. CDR3 DNA sequence: TGTGCCACCAGTGTCGGGACAGGCTATGGCTACACCTTC.

V usage is TRBV7-8 and J usage is TRBJ1-5, with D unclear. Trimming stripped 5 bases from V and 4 bases from J, with 9 bases between. Looked up from germline, CDR1 is SGHVS and CDR2 is FQNEAQ. The CDR3 consists of 13 residues. CDR3 nucleotides: TGTGCCAGCAGCCCGGATCAAAATCAGCCCCAGCATTTT. Encoded protein: CASSPDQNQPQHF.

J is TRBJ1-3 and V is TRBV28; D call uncertain. The germline V and J ends were trimmed by 3 bases and 0 bases, with 12 bases remaining between them. The CDR3 runs 16 residues. Per the germline V gene, CDR1 is MDHEN and CDR2 is SYDVKM. This chain's CDR3 is CASSFVRGSSGNTIYF. The CDR3 nucleotides are TGTGCCAGCAGTTTTGTGCGAGGCAGCTCTGGAAACACCATATATTTT.

V gene TRBV25-1 combines with J gene TRBJ1-1, with D maybe TRBD1 (5 bases). The V gene's germline CDR1 is MGHDK and CDR2 SYGVNS. The CDR3 sequence is 12 residues long. V dropped 5 bases and J dropped 10 bases, with 14 bases sitting between them. CDR3 nucleotide sequence: TGTGCCAGCAGTAGGATTGACAGCCGAGCTTTCTTT. The encoded protein is CASSRIDSRAFF.

The V and J genes are TRBV7-2 and TRBJ2-2; 12 bases align to TRBD2. CDR1 and CDR2 from the germline V gene are SGHTA and FQGNSA. V dropped 2 bases and J dropped 4; count of bases not matched to a gene: 11. This CDR3 is 19 amino acids long. The chain's CDR3 is CASSLYKTLAGGPTGELFF. For the CDR3, the DNA is TGTGCCAGCAGCTTATACAAAACCCTAGCGGGAGGGCCCACCGGGGAGCTGTTTTTT.

The chain joins TRBV5-6 to TRBJ2-1; 8 positions match TRBD2. The V gene end was trimmed by 4 bases and the J gene end by 6 bases; junction bases not matched to a gene: 9. The CDR3 is 15 amino acids. Germline V CDR1 and CDR2: SGHDT, YYEEEE. The CDR3 region is CASSVPGGNSNEQFF. CDR3 sequence (DNA): TGTGCCAGCAGCGTGCCGGGAGGGAACAGCAATGAGCAGTTCTTC.

In the case of this clone: At one end the junction does not follow the germline gene, possibly because of a read error. This chain joins TRBV7-7 and TRBJ2-5, with TRBD2 matching over 13 bases. CDR3 length: 19 amino acids. The germline V gene encodes CDR1 SSHAT and CDR2 FNYEAQ (reference sequence). Here the CDR3 reads CASSPGTSGIPPLRETQYF. Here the CDR3 DNA reads TGTGCTAGCAGCCCAGGGACTAGCGGGATACCCCCCCTGAGGGAGACCCAGTACTTC.

This clone was recorded once. The rearrangement joins TRBV19 to TRBJ2-5, with TRBD2 matching over 8 bases. V dropped 0 bases and J dropped 2; count of bases not matched to a gene: 17. CDR1 LNHDA and CDR2 SQIVND come from the germline V gene (reference sequence). The CDR3 consists of 20 residues. The CDR3 DNA sequence: TGTGCCAGTAGTATAGAGGGGAAAGGTGGGCTAGCGGGTAGACAAGAGACCCAGTACTTC. Amino acids: CASSIEGKGGLAGRQETQYF.

This chain links TRBV9 with TRBJ1-2, with 7 bases that match TRBD1. CDR1 and CDR2 from the germline V gene are SGDLS and YYNGEE. CDR3 length equals 15 residues. J was trimmed by 1 base and V by 2 bases; bases with no gene match: 5. CDR3 region: CASSVEGQLNYGYTF. CDR3 nucleotide sequence: TGTGCCAGCAGCGTCGAGGGACAGCTTAACTATGGCTACACCTTC.

This clone occurred a few times. V usage is TRBV7-2 and J usage is TRBJ2-2; TRBD2 matches 7 bases. Looked up from germline, CDR1 is SGHTA and CDR2 is FQGNSA. V lost 0 bases to trimming and J lost 2 bases; unmatched junction nucleotides: 3. The CDR3 has 16 amino acids. The CDR3 spells CASSLAPAGNTGELFF. CDR3 nucleotides: TGTGCCAGCAGCTTAGCGCCAGCGGGAAACACCGGGGAGCTGTTTTTT.

This rearrangement joins TRBV24-1 to TRBJ2-3; the D is unclear. Trimming took 3 bases from V and 3 from J, leaving 15 bases between them. Germline CDR1 is KGHDR and CDR2 is SFDVKD. CDR3 length: 16 residues. The CDR3 region is CATSDDSVMVTDTQYF. The CDR3 region has the DNA TGTGCCACCAGTGATGATTCGGTGATGGTAACAGATACGCAGTATTTT.

The table lists this clone with a count of one. The chain recombines TRBV7-9 with TRBJ2-2, with D tentatively TRBD2 (5 bases). The CDR3 loop spans 15 amino acids. Germline V gives CDR1 SEHNR, CDR2 FQNEAQ (reference sequence). Between the trimmed V and J ends, which lost 5 bases and 0 bases, there was a span of 10 bases. CDR3 protein: CASSLAGANTGELFF. The CDR3 DNA reads as TGTGCCAGCAGCCTTGCCGGGGCGAACACCGGGGAGCTGTTTTTT.

The chain recombines TRBV4-2 with TRBJ1-1; D is undetermined. The CDR3 runs 15 residues. Trimming took 0 bases from V and 5 from J, leaving 13 bases between them. Germline loops: CDR1 LGHNA, CDR2 YNFKEQ. CDR3 sequence (DNA): TGTGCCAGCAGCCAAGATAGAGGAGATGGGACTGAAGCTTTCTTT. Translating gives CASSQDRGDGTEAFF.

The chain uses TRBV5-5 and TRBJ2-2; D is unclear. The CDR3 sequence is 18 residues long. The germline CDR1 and CDR2 sequences are SGHKS and YYEKEE (reference sequence). With 3 bases removed from V and 0 bases from J, the gap between germline ends came to 18 bases. CDR3: CASSSHLWAGANTGELFF. For the CDR3, the DNA is TGTGCCAGCAGCTCCCACCTCTGGGCCGGCGCGAACACCGGGGAGCTGTTTTTT.

This rearrangement joins TRBV5-4 to TRBJ1-1, with D possibly being TRBD1 (5 bases). The V and J ends lost 4 bases and 6 bases respectively, with 16 bases between them. The CDR3 consists of 14 residues. Germline CDR1 SGHNT, CDR2 YYREEE (reference sequence). The CDR3 coding sequence is TGTGCCAGCAGCCCAAATCCAGGGATCTCTGAAGCTTTCTTT. Its translation: CASSPNPGISEAFF.

V is TRBV18 and J is TRBJ1-5, with D uncertain. Trimming shortened V by 3 bases and J by 10 bases, and 10 bases separated the two germline ends. The CDR3 extends over 12 amino acids. Germline CDR1 KGHSH, CDR2 LQKENI. Here the CDR3 reads CASSPEGGPQHF. The CDR3 nucleotides read TGTGCCAGCTCACCGGAGGGAGGCCCCCAGCATTTT.

V is TRBV5-6 and J is TRBJ2-3; 9 bases align to TRBD2. Trimming cost V 2 bases and J 0 bases; bases outside gene matches: 4. Germline V gives CDR1 SGHDT, CDR2 YYEEEE. The CDR3 length is 16 residues. The CDR3 region has the DNA TGTGCCAGCAGCTTTCGACTAGCGGTTAGCACAGATACGCAGTATTTT. Amino acid sequence: CASSFRLAVSTDTQYF.

The genes are TRBV5-6 and TRBJ2-7; TRBD2 is a possible D gene (5 bases). The CDR3 has 16 amino acids. Germline CDR1 is SGHDT and CDR2 is YYEEEE. Deletions cut 0 bases from V and 0 bases from J, with 13 bases between. As DNA, the CDR3 is TGTGCCAGCAGCTTGGGAGGGAGACTGACCTCCTACGAGCAGTACTTC. Translation: CASSLGGRLTSYEQYF.

This chain connects TRBV5-1 to TRBJ1-5, with D possibly matching TRBD1 (6 bases). Germline assignment: CDR1 SGHRS and CDR2 YFSETQ. This CDR3 has 15 amino acids. V lost 1 base and J 2 bases, leaving 10 bases between the germline ends. CDR3 sequence reads: CASSLTGGGNQPQHF. The DNA for the CDR3 is TGCGCCAGCAGCTTGACGGGGGGCGGCAATCAGCCCCAGCATTTT.

V usage is TRBV9 and J usage is TRBJ2-5, with D perhaps being TRBD1 or TRBD2 (5 bases each). Germline loops: CDR1 SGDLS, CDR2 YYNGEE. Trimming removed 0 bases from V and 4 bases from J, with 13 bases in between. The CDR3 totals 15 residues. This CDR3 reads CASSVGDPLRETQYF. Written as DNA, the CDR3 is TGTGCCAGCAGCGTAGGGGACCCTTTGCGAGAGACCCAGTACTTC.

The gene calls are TRBV29-1 and TRBJ2-3, with TRBD2 identical over 8 bases. Unmatched junction bases numbered 4, after V lost 5 bases and J lost 0 bases. Germline CDR1 and CDR2: SQVTM and ANQGSEA. CDR3 length: 14 residues. The CDR3 is CSVSSSGSTDTQYF. The CDR3 nucleotides are TGCAGCGTTTCTTCTAGCGGGAGCACAGATACGCAGTATTTT.